The 26 T cell receptor beta chains listed next were all sequenced from one sample in a study of identical twins. Via MiXCR, TCRdb re-called the 5' RACE reads, giving one row per CDR3 protein. The sample includes 310,000 or so distinct CDR3 sequences, about 8.1% seen only once; the top ten take approximately 2.1%. These data are also associated with another study on yellow fever vaccine responses in identical twins.

Specimen: memory (CD45RO+) T cells sorted from blood. These receptors all come from a woman under 30 in good health.

This clonotype was seen many times. J is TRBJ2-5 and V is TRBV3-1, with 8 bases aligning to TRBD2. The CDR3 runs to 16 residues. The V gene's germline CDR1 is LGHDT and CDR2 YNNKEL (reference sequence). The junction had 8 bases not matched to a gene; V was cut back by 3 bases and J by 2 bases. As DNA, the CDR3 is TGTGCCAGCAGCCAGACTACTAGCGGAGGTCAAGAGACCCAGTACTTC. As protein: CASSQTTSGGQETQYF.

A word on this clonotype: A much larger clone sits a single nucleotide away, making a read error possible. The rearrangement uses TRBV10-2 and TRBJ2-1; 8 positions match TRBD2. The V gene's germline CDR1 is WSHSY and CDR2 SAAADI. V gave up 7 bases and J gave up 9 bases; unmatched junction bases: 11. This CDR3 spans 14 amino acids. CDR3 in DNA: TGCGCCAGCAAATCGGGACTAGTGGGAGGTGAGCAGTTCTTC. The encoded protein is CASKSGLVGGEQFF.

The chain links TRBV2 to TRBJ2-7, with D perhaps assigned TRBD1 or TRBD2 (5 bases each). CDR3 length: 14 amino acids. The germline V gene has CDR1 SNHLY and CDR2 FYNNEI. The germline V and J ends were trimmed by 6 bases and 3 bases, with 15 bases remaining between them. CDR3 nucleotide sequence: TGTGCCAGCAGGGCCTGGGGGTTCAGCTACGAGCAGTACTTC. Translation: CASRAWGFSYEQYF.

V is TRBV20-1 and J is TRBJ2-7; TRBD2 might be the D (7 bases). The ends were cut back, 3 bases at V and 0 bases at J, with 12 bases in the middle. Germline-derived CDR1 and CDR2 are DFQATT and SNEGSKA (reference sequence). This CDR3 comprises 14 residues. This CDR3 reads CSARGGAGSYEQYV. CDR3 bases: TGCAGTGCTAGGGGGGGGGCAGGCTCCTACGAGCAGTACGTC.

This clonotype occurred many times. V and J are TRBV5-1 and TRBJ1-1; D gene unclear. Germline V lookup: CDR1 SGHRS, CDR2 YFSETQ. This CDR3 comprises 15 residues. Trimming stripped 0 bases from V and 5 bases from J, with 14 bases between. In nucleotides, the CDR3 is TGCGCCAGCAGCTTGGGAGGCCGTACGGGAACTGAAGCTTTCTTT. Translated: CASSLGGRTGTEAFF.

This rearrangement joins TRBV4-1 to TRBJ1-2; 9 nucleotides agree with TRBD1. This CDR3 has 17 residues. Trimming at V came to 2 bases and at J to 4 bases, leaving 11 bases not matched to a gene. Germline V gene data show CDR1 as MGHRA and CDR2 as YSYEKL. The CDR3 DNA follows: TGCGCCAGCAGCCAATCTTCTAGGACAGGGGTATTCTATGGCTACACCTTC. This encodes CASSQSSRTGVFYGYTF.

The V call is TRBV5-1, the J call TRBJ2-7, with 10 bases matching TRBD2. CDR3 length: 16 residues. CDR1 and CDR2 from the germline V gene are SGHRS and YFSETQ. Germline trimming cut 3 bases from V and 0 bases from J; bases unmatched to any gene: 6. In nucleotides, the CDR3 is TGCGCCAGCAGCTCCAAAACTAGCGGGATCTCCTACGAGCAGTACTTC. This encodes CASSSKTSGISYEQYF. The full variable domain, with the rest looked up from reference TRBV5-1 and TRBJ2-7, is KAGVTQTPRYLIKTRGQQVTLSCSPISGHRSVSWYQQTPGQGLQFLFEYFSETQRNKGNFPGRFSGRQFSNSRSEMNVSTLELGDSALYLCASSSKTSGISYEQYFGPGTRLTVT.

This clonotype was detected ten times or more. The V and J genes are TRBV6-1 and TRBJ2-4, with D uncertain. The CDR3 loop spans 13 amino acids. Germline V gene data show CDR1 as MNHNS and CDR2 as SASEGT. V lost 6 bases and J lost 1, with 7 bases in between. Here the CDR3 reads CASRRAAKNIQYF. The CDR3 coding sequence is TGTGCCAGCAGACGTGCGGCCAAAAACATTCAGTACTTC.

On this clonotype: Its ends do not fully match the called genes, so a read error is possible. The J gene is TRBJ2-3, the V gene TRBV12-3 or TRBV12-4; TRBD1 or TRBD2 may be the D gene (5 bases each). This CDR3 has 19 residues. CDR3 in amino acids: CASCLATKSGRTQGDTQYF. DNA for the CDR3: TGTGCCAGCTGTTTAGCCACAAAATCCGGCAGGACTCAGGGAGATACGCAGTATTTT.

V and J are TRBV15 and TRBJ2-5; no definite D call. Germline CDR1 is LNHNV and CDR2 is YYDKDF (reference sequence). Trimming stripped 0 bases from V and 4 bases from J, with 12 bases between. There are 15 residues in the CDR3. The CDR3 DNA sequence: TGTGCCACCAGCAGAGAGGGGAATATTCGAGAGACCCAGTACTTC. This encodes CATSREGNIRETQYF.

The rearrangement joins TRBV2 to TRBJ1-5, with D possibly TRBD1 on 5 matching bases. Trimming removed 6 bases at V and 0 bases at J, with 9 bases between. From germline, CDR1 is SNHLY and CDR2 FYNNEI. This CDR3 has 14 residues. Here the CDR3 reads CASSQDTSNQPQHF. The CDR3 DNA reads as TGTGCCAGCAGCCAGGACACTAGCAATCAGCCCCAGCATTTT.

There are many counts of this clonotype. This chain joins TRBV5-1 and TRBJ2-3; D perhaps matches TRBD2 (6 bases). V was clipped by 3 bases and J by 7 bases, with 24 bases between them. CDR1 SGHRS and CDR2 YFSETQ come from the germline V gene. The CDR3 contains 17 residues. The CDR3 sequence: CASSWGETTAGKNTQYF. As DNA, the CDR3 is TGCGCCAGCAGCTGGGGAGAGACTACCGCGGGGAAAAATACGCAGTATTTT.

The chain is built from TRBV11-2 and TRBJ2-1, with 10 bases aligning to TRBD1. Trimming cost V 5 bases and J 4 bases; bases outside gene matches: 8. Germline CDR1 SGHAT, CDR2 FQNNGV. There are 16 residues in the CDR3. Here the CDR3 reads CASSPQPGQGYNEQFF. The CDR3 DNA sequence: TGTGCCAGCAGCCCCCAACCGGGACAGGGGTACAATGAGCAGTTCTTC.

The rearrangement joins TRBV6-1 to TRBJ1-6; D perhaps matches TRBD1 (5 bases). Trimming removed 2 bases at V and 9 bases at J, with 11 bases between. This CDR3 comprises 14 residues. Germline V gene lookup returns CDR1 MNHNS and CDR2 SASEGT. The CDR3 region is CASSEQGEASPLHF. The DNA of the CDR3 is TGTGCCAGCAGTGAACAGGGAGAAGCTTCACCCCTCCACTTT.

This clonotype showed up just a few times. The J gene is TRBJ2-1, the V gene TRBV27; a possible D gene is TRBD1 (6 bases). The CDR3 is made up of 14 amino acids. V gave up 2 bases and J gave up 3 bases, with 8 bases separating them. Germline-derived CDR1 and CDR2 are MNHEY and SMNVEV (reference sequence). The CDR3 region is CASSLQDSYNEQFF. The CDR3 DNA follows: TGTGCCAGCAGTTTACAGGACAGCTACAATGAGCAGTTCTTC.

The chain carries TRBV6-1 and TRBJ2-6; D gene ambiguous. V was pared by 8 bases and J by 0 bases, with 8 bases between. CDR1 is MNHNS and CDR2 is SASEGT in the germline V gene. The CDR3 totals 14 residues. In DNA, the CDR3 is TGTGCCAGCGATAACGGCTCTGGGGCCAACGTCCTGACTTTC. It yields the protein CASDNGSGANVLTF.

The sample holds a few counts of this clonotype. The rearrangement joins TRBV28 to TRBJ2-7; 7 nucleotides align to TRBD1. Looked up from germline, CDR1 is MDHEN and CDR2 is SYDVKM. This CDR3 is 12 amino acids long. V was pared by 7 bases and J by 3 bases, with 3 bases of the junction left unmatched. The CDR3 DNA follows: TGTGCCAGCAAGGACAGGATCTACGAGCAGTACTTC. Its translation: CASKDRIYEQYF.

The table lists this clonotype with many counts. The V call is TRBV10-2, the J call TRBJ1-1, with D unclear. Trimming cost V 0 bases and J 0 bases, with 20 bases left between them. Germline assignment: CDR1 WSHSY and CDR2 SAAADI. The CDR3 is made up of 19 amino acids. CDR3 nucleotide sequence: TGCGCCAGCAGTGAGTCAGAGTTTTTAGGGTCGTGGATGAACACTGAAGCTTTCTTT. Translated: CASSESEFLGSWMNTEAFF.

In this sample, this clonotype turned up a few times. This chain links TRBV7-2 with TRBJ1-1; TRBD1 agrees at 8 bases. The CDR3 length is 14 residues. Trimming removed 5 bases from V and 9 bases from J; junction bases left unmatched: 11. CDR1 is SGHTA and CDR2 is FQGNSA in the germline V gene. CDR3 sequence (DNA): TGTGCCAGCAGCCCCCCTGCAGGGGGCGGGAAAGCTTTCTTT. Amino acids: CASSPPAGGGKAFF.

This chain links TRBV5-1 with TRBJ1-6; D gene uncertain. Between the trimmed V and J ends, which lost 7 bases and 5 bases, there was a span of 13 bases. Germline-derived CDR1 and CDR2 are SGHRS and YFSETQ. The CDR3 has 14 residues. CDR3 nucleotide sequence: TGCGCCAGCCGCGCGGTTGGGGATAATTCACCCCTCCACTTT. Amino acids: CASRAVGDNSPLHF.

This clonotype has at least ten counts. J is TRBJ1-3 and V is TRBV12-3 or TRBV12-4; D not certain. The CDR3 is 16 amino acids. Trimming took off 3 bases at V and 0 bases at J, with 12 bases between the two ends. The CDR3 loop reads CASSLEGGLSGNTIYF. The CDR3, as DNA: TGTGCCAGCAGTTTGGAAGGCGGACTCTCTGGAAACACCATATATTTT.

The J gene is TRBJ1-1, the V gene TRBV6-1, with 9 bases matching TRBD1. After removal of 6 bases from V and 8 bases from J, the junction contained 22 bases not matched to a gene. Germline CDR1 reads MNHNS; CDR2 reads SASEGT. The CDR3 contains 18 residues. CDR3: CASSPTGGDRVRGAEAFF. The CDR3 nucleotides are TGTGCCAGCAGCCCCACGGGAGGGGACAGGGTACGAGGTGCAGAAGCTTTCTTT.

This clonotype was observed many times. The V and J genes are TRBV6-1 and TRBJ2-2, with TRBD2 identical over 11 bases. Germline V gene data show CDR1 as MNHNS and CDR2 as SASEGT. J was trimmed by 1 base and V by 7 bases; bases with no gene match: 2. CDR3 length equals 15 residues. CDR3 sequence reads: CASIGLAGNTGELFF. The CDR3 coding sequence is TGTGCCAGCATTGGACTAGCGGGGAACACCGGGGAGCTGTTTTTT.

This clonotype was counted only a few times. The V and J genes are TRBV4-2 and TRBJ2-3; 11 nucleotides align to TRBD2. Per germline, CDR1 LGHNA and CDR2 YNFKEQ. The CDR3 covers 18 residues. Trimming removed 4 bases from V and 1 base from J; junction bases left unmatched: 10. DNA of the CDR3: TGTGCCAGCAGCCCAGGGACTAGCGGAAGTCGGGGCACAGATACGCAGTATTTT. Its protein is CASSPGTSGSRGTDTQYF.

This chain links TRBV6-1 with TRBJ2-5; unclear D gene. Germline V gene sequence: CDR1 MNHNS, CDR2 SASEGT. The V and J ends lost 6 bases and 5 bases respectively, with 19 bases between them. CDR3 length: 15 residues. This CDR3 is CASSPQWDGPETQYF. The DNA of the CDR3 is TGTGCCAGCAGCCCACAGTGGGATGGTCCCGAGACCCAGTACTTC.

This clonotype has ten or more counts. V usage is TRBV6-5 and J usage is TRBJ1-1, with D hard to call. The CDR3 contains 14 residues. CDR1 MNHEY and CDR2 SVGAGI come from the germline V gene. The V gene lost 7 bases and the J gene lost 4 bases, with 16 bases spanning the gap. CDR3 nucleotides: TGTGCCAGCATTACTACCTCTCGGGTCACTGAAGCTTTCTTT. Protein sequence: CASITTSRVTEAFF.